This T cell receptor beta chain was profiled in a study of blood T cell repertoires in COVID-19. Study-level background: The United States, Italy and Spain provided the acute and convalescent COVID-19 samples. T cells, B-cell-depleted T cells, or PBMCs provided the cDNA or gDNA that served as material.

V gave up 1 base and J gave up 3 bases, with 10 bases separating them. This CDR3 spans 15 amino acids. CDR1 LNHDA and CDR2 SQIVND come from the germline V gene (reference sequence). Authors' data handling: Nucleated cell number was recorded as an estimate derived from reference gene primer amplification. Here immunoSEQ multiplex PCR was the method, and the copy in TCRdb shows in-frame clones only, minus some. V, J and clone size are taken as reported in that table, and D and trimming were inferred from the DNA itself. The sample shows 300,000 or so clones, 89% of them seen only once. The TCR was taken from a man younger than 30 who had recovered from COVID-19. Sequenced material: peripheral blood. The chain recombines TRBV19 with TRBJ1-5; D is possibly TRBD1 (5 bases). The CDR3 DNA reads TGTGCCAGTAGTATAGGTCAGGGATACAATCAGCCCCAGCATTTT. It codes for CASSIGQGYNQPQHF.